The 24 T cell receptor beta chains reported below all come from one sample, sequenced in a study of blood T cell repertoires in COVID-19. Using immunoSEQ multiplex PCR, the repertoire was profiled, and TCRdb retains in-frame clones only, with some absent. The table includes roughly 370,000 clones, approximately 87% detected once. The sequencing sample was made of PBMCs or T cells enriched from blood (not recorded which). These TCRs come from a woman in her forties or fifties who had recovered from COVID-19.

The chain employs TRBV5-4 and TRBJ1-4; 7 nucleotides agree with TRBD1. This CDR3 spans 16 amino acids. Germline CDR1 reads SGHNT; CDR2 reads YYREEE (reference sequence). The J segment lost 5 bases and the V segment lost 4 bases, leaving 11 bases of the junction unmatched. CDR3 in DNA: TGTGCCAGCAGCCGTCCTGAGACAGGGATGAATGAAAAACTGTTTTTT. Protein product: CASSRPETGMNEKLFF.

The chain carries TRBV4-3 and TRBJ2-1; D is possibly TRBD1 (6 bases). Germline CDR1 reads LGHNA; CDR2 reads YSLEER. This CDR3 is 16 amino acids long. Trimming removed 2 bases from V and 5 bases from J, with 16 bases in between. CDR3 nucleotides: TGCGCCAGCAGCCAAAACTCGGGACACCCCGACAATGAGCAGTTCTTC. Translating it yields CASSQNSGHPDNEQFF.

The chain uses TRBV6-5 and TRBJ1-1, with D unclear. Trimming cost V 7 bases and J 0 bases, with 12 bases left between them. This CDR3 comprises 14 residues. From germline, CDR1 is MNHEY and CDR2 SVGAGI. CDR3: CASTWAGMNTEAFF. The CDR3 DNA follows: TGTGCCAGCACCTGGGCGGGGATGAACACTGAAGCTTTCTTT.

The chain combines TRBV24-1 with TRBJ2-3; tentative D call: TRBD1 (6 bases). V was pared by 4 bases and J by 1 base, with 14 bases between. Germline lookup yields CDR1 KGHDR and CDR2 SFDVKD. The CDR3 totals 16 residues. The CDR3 region has the DNA TGTGCCACCAGTGACCAAACAGGGTATGGCACAGATACGCAGTATTTT. It is translated as CATSDQTGYGTDTQYF.

The chain couples TRBV15 to TRBJ2-1, with D possibly TRBD2 on 7 matching bases. Per the germline V gene, CDR1 is LNHNV and CDR2 is YYDKDF (reference sequence). The V and J ends lost 0 bases and 2 bases respectively, with 11 bases between them. The CDR3 has 16 amino acids. DNA of the CDR3: TGTGCCACCAGCAGAGAAGGGGGGGTTGCCTACAATGAGCAGTTCTTC. Its protein product is CATSREGGVAYNEQFF.

The chain couples TRBV28 to TRBJ1-6; no firm D call. Germline-derived CDR1 and CDR2 are MDHEN and SYDVKM. Trimming took 8 bases from V and 0 from J, leaving 11 bases between them. The CDR3 runs 15 residues. CDR3 bases: TGTGCCAGCGAACCTTCGGTCTCCTATAATTCACCCCTCCACTTT. Translating it yields CASEPSVSYNSPLHF.

CDR3 DNA sequence: TGTGCCAGTACCCCTCAACAGGGGAACGGCTACACCTTC. This sequence encodes CASTPQQGNGYTF. The chain carries TRBV19 and TRBJ1-2, with TRBD1 identical over 7 bases. The V segment lost 7 bases and the J segment 8 bases; nucleotides outside the gene matches: 10. This CDR3 is built from 13 residues. CDR1 and CDR2 (germline): LNHDA, SQIVND (reference sequence).

V and J are TRBV14 and TRBJ1-2; a weak D match, TRBD1 (6 bases). Trimming left V 2 bases short and J 9 bases short, with 10 bases between. Germline-derived CDR1 and CDR2 are SGHDN and FVKESK. The CDR3 contains 12 residues. In DNA form, the CDR3 reads TGTGCCAGCAGCCAAACAGGGCTAAGCTACACCTTC. This translates into CASSQTGLSYTF.

This sequence joins TRBV13 and TRBJ2-7; D ambiguous. The CDR3 spans 13 residues. V was shortened by 3 bases and J by 2 bases, with 8 bases between the two germline ends. Germline V gives CDR1 PRHDT, CDR2 FYEKMQ (reference sequence). CDR3 loop: CASSFYATYEQYF. The CDR3 bases are TGTGCCAGCAGCTTCTATGCTACCTACGAGCAGTACTTC.

This clone has just a few counts. The chain carries TRBV4-2 and TRBJ1-4, with no clear D. CDR1 and CDR2 from the germline V gene are LGHNA and YNFKEQ. This CDR3 region has 11 residues. V lost 6 bases, J lost 8 bases, and 7 bases lay in between. The DNA of the CDR3 is TGTGCCAGCAGGGGAGAGGAAAAACTGTTTTTT. This codes for CASRGEEKLFF.

The CDR3 nucleotides are TGCAGCGTTGCCCGTGCAGGAGGAAACACCATATATTTT. This gives the protein CSVARAGGNTIYF. The chain recombines TRBV29-1 with TRBJ1-3; no clear D gene. Germline V CDR1 and CDR2: SQVTM, ANQGSEA. This CDR3 contains 13 residues. V lost 4 bases, J lost 4 bases, and 11 bases lay in between.

V usage is TRBV13 and J usage is TRBJ1-1, with D tentatively TRBD1 (6 bases). Germline V gene data show CDR1 as PRHDT and CDR2 as FYEKMQ (reference sequence). The CDR3 runs to 14 residues. V lost 5 bases, J lost 0 bases, and 10 bases lay in between. CDR3 amino acids: CASSQGQMNTEAFF. In DNA, the CDR3 is TGTGCCAGCAGCCAAGGACAGATGAACACTGAAGCTTTCTTT.

V is TRBV7-2 and J is TRBJ2-1, with D tentatively TRBD2 (6 bases). This CDR3 is built from 16 residues. Germline V CDR1 and CDR2: SGHTA, FQGNSA. Trimming took off 0 bases at V and 5 bases at J, with 14 bases between the two ends. The CDR3 DNA follows: TGTGCCAGCAGCTTAGCGCTACGTGGGGGGAACAATGAGCAGTTCTTC. It yields the protein CASSLALRGGNNEQFF.

The gene calls are TRBV6-2 or TRBV6-3 and TRBJ1-2; no clear D gene. The CDR3 contains 12 residues. Deletions cut 2 bases from V and 6 bases from J, with 7 bases between. CDR1 is MNHEY, CDR2 SVGEGT, per germline. This CDR3 reads CASSYLGDGYTF. For the CDR3, the DNA is TGTGCCAGCAGTTACCTCGGGGATGGCTACACCTTC.

The genes are TRBV28 and TRBJ1-2, with a weak D call TRBD1 (5 bases). CDR1 and CDR2 (germline): MDHEN, SYDVKM. This CDR3 has 16 amino acids. V lost 4 bases and J 8 bases, leaving 23 bases between the germline ends. The CDR3 reads CASSSQPGVQRGGYTF. The CDR3 DNA reads as TGTGCCAGCAGTTCTCAACCGGGGGTACAGAGAGGAGGCTACACCTTC.

The chain joins TRBV7-9 to TRBJ2-7, with 8 bases identical to TRBD2. The CDR3 length is 18 residues. Trimming cost V 5 bases and J 7 bases; bases outside gene matches: 22. Germline V gene lookup returns CDR1 SEHNR and CDR2 FQNEAQ (reference sequence). Here the CDR3 DNA reads TGTGCCAGCAGCCGCGGGCGGGGTAGCGGGGTCCTCTCGGGTGAGCAGTACTTC. It translates to CASSRGRGSGVLSGEQYF.

This CDR3 reads CASFRDVSYTF. The CDR3 DNA sequence: TGTGCCAGCTTCCGGGATGTTAGCTACACCTTC. The V and J genes are TRBV5-6 and TRBJ1-2; D is uncertain. Trimming cost V 7 bases and J 9 bases, with 13 bases left between them. CDR3 length: 11 residues. Germline V gene data show CDR1 as SGHDT and CDR2 as YYEEEE. The whole variable domain, filled in from reference TRBV5-6 and TRBJ1-2, reads DAGVTQSPTHLIKTRGQQVTLRCSPKSGHDTVSWYQQALGQGPQFIFQYYEEEERQRGNFPDRFSGHQFPNYSSELNVNALLLGDSALYLCASFRDVSYTFGSGTRLTVV.

This chain connects TRBV6-5 to TRBJ2-5, with D tentatively TRBD1 (6 bases). Deletions cut 5 bases from V and 5 bases from J, with 15 bases between. This CDR3 has 14 amino acids. CDR1 and CDR2 (germline): MNHEY, SVGAGI. CDR3 residues: CASSLQGKSETQYF. CDR3 in DNA: TGTGCCAGCAGTCTGCAGGGGAAGTCGGAGACCCAGTACTTC.

The chain uses TRBV12-5 and TRBJ2-7; perhaps TRBD1 as D (5 bases). The V gene lost 0 bases and the J gene lost 0 bases, with 21 bases spanning the gap. Germline V gene lookup returns CDR1 LGHNT and CDR2 FRNRAP. The length of the CDR3 is 19 residues. CDR3 bases: TGTGCTAGTGGTTTGGTTGTCGTCAGGGAAACCCTGAGCTCCTACGAGCAGTACTTC. The encoded protein is CASGLVVVRETLSSYEQYF.

V is TRBV4-3 and J is TRBJ2-1; possible D gene TRBD2, 5 bases. V gave up 2 bases and J gave up 6 bases, with 26 bases separating them. CDR3 size: 19 residues. In germline, CDR1 is LGHNA, CDR2 YSLEER. The CDR3 DNA reads TGCGCCAGCAGCCAACTAACGGCGGGCCCGGAGATAAGACCCAATGAGCAGTTCTTC. Amino acid sequence: CASSQLTAGPEIRPNEQFF.

This clone turned up a few times. The rearrangement joins TRBV13 to TRBJ1-2, with D tentatively TRBD1 (5 bases). Germline CDR1 PRHDT, CDR2 FYEKMQ (reference sequence). V lost 0 bases and J lost 3, with 11 bases in between. The CDR3 is made up of 15 amino acids. In DNA form, the CDR3 reads TGTGCCAGCAGCTTAGGCCTAGGGGCGGACTATGGCTACACCTTC. Translation: CASSLGLGADYGYTF.

The chain carries TRBV7-9 and TRBJ1-1, with D possibly matching TRBD1 (6 bases). This CDR3 region has 13 residues. Trimming removed 3 bases from V and 3 bases from J, with 8 bases in between. CDR1 and CDR2 from the germline V gene are SEHNR and FQNEAQ (reference sequence). CDR3 amino acids: CASSFGQYTEAFF. In nucleotides, the CDR3 is TGTGCCAGCAGCTTCGGACAGTACACTGAAGCTTTCTTT.

The gene calls are TRBV10-2 and TRBJ2-3; 8 bases map to TRBD2. J gave up 5 bases and V 6 bases, and 10 bases lay outside the gene matches. This CDR3 has 15 residues. The germline V gene has CDR1 WSHSY and CDR2 SAAADI. As DNA, the CDR3 is TGCGCCAGCAGGGACCCAAAACTAGCGGTAGATACGCAGTATTTT. Protein: CASRDPKLAVDTQYF.

This clone was seen just once. This rearrangement joins TRBV5-1 to TRBJ1-2, with a possible D match to TRBD1 (5 bases). The V gene lost 2 bases and the J gene lost 5 bases, with 10 bases spanning the gap. The CDR3 covers 13 residues. Germline values: CDR1 SGHRS, CDR2 YFSETQ. CDR3 region: CASSLGARYGYTF. The CDR3 DNA reads TGCGCCAGCAGCTTAGGGGCTAGGTATGGCTACACCTTC. Combining the CDR3 with reference TRBV5-1 and TRBJ1-2 gives the whole variable domain KAGVTQTPRYLIKTRGQQVTLSCSPISGHRSVSWYQQTPGQGLQFLFEYFSETQRNKGNFPGRFSGRQFSNSRSEMNVSTLELGDSALYLCASSLGARYGYTFGSGTRLTVV.